The 21 T cell receptor beta chains listed next were all sequenced from one sample in a study of T cell repertoires in cytomegalovirus infection. TCRdb recomputed calls from the reads with MiXCR, one row per CDR3 protein. The data contain around 740,000 distinct CDR3 sequences, 35% of them singletons. Sequencing was performed on PBMCs. These receptors were obtained from a human donor in good health (CMV status not recorded). Some clones in this sample may be carry-over from other donors' samples.

The genes are TRBV2 and TRBJ1-1, with TRBD1 as a possible D gene (6 bases). Trimming took off 3 bases at V and 0 bases at J, with 8 bases between the two ends. Germline assignment: CDR1 SNHLY and CDR2 FYNNEI. CDR3 length: 14 residues. CDR3 residues: CASSDGGLNTEAFF. CDR3 DNA: TGTGCCAGCAGTGACGGGGGCCTGAACACTGAAGCTTTCTTT.

The V and J genes are TRBV7-2 and TRBJ2-1, with TRBD2 identical over 8 bases. Germline V CDR1 and CDR2: SGHTA, FQGNSA. The CDR3 totals 14 residues. J was trimmed by 10 bases and V by 2 bases; bases with no gene match: 7. The DNA of the CDR3 is TGTGCCAGCAGCTTATCGGGAGGGAATGGAGAGCAGTTCTTC. It encodes CASSLSGGNGEQFF.

The chain links TRBV2 to TRBJ2-1; 11 bases align to TRBD2. The CDR3 runs 12 residues. Germline V gives CDR1 SNHLY, CDR2 FYNNEI. The CDR3 nucleotides are TGTGCACTAGCGGGGGTTGTCAATGAGCAGTTCTTC. It translates to CALAGVVNEQFF.

This clonotype was observed many times. The chain carries TRBV7-8 and TRBJ2-7; D remains unclear. The V and J ends lost 4 bases and 4 bases respectively, with 8 bases between them. The germline V gene has CDR1 SGHVS and CDR2 FQNEAQ. The CDR3 runs to 12 residues. Here the CDR3 reads CASSSEPYEQYF. CDR3 coding DNA: TGTGCCAGCAGCTCGGAACCGTACGAGCAGTACTTC.

This clonotype was detected only a few times. The V call is TRBV15, the J call TRBJ2-4; D remains unclear. The CDR3 has 17 residues. Deletions cut 2 bases from V and 0 bases from J, with 14 bases between. The germline V gene encodes CDR1 LNHNV and CDR2 YYDKDF (reference sequence). The CDR3 DNA is TGTGCCACCAGCAGATATTCCTCGGCACTAGCCAAAAACATTCAGTACTTC. Amino acids: CATSRYSSALAKNIQYF.

The J gene is TRBJ2-1, the V gene TRBV29-1; no definite D call. The CDR3 runs 12 residues. The germline V gene has CDR1 SQVTM and CDR2 ANQGSEA. The ends were cut back, 3 bases at V and 4 bases at J, with 7 bases in the middle. The CDR3 loop reads CSVEADYNEQFF. The CDR3 nucleotides read TGCAGCGTTGAGGCCGATTACAATGAGCAGTTCTTC.

The chain couples TRBV10-3 to TRBJ2-5; TRBD2 matches at 7 bases. The CDR3 is 14 residues long. The germline CDR1 and CDR2 sequences are ENHRY and SYGVKD. The V segment lost 4 bases and the J segment 1 base; nucleotides outside the gene matches: 3. CDR3 residues: CAISVSGAQETQYF. The CDR3 nucleotides are TGTGCCATCAGTGTGAGCGGGGCCCAAGAGACCCAGTACTTC.

The chain combines TRBV28 with TRBJ2-7, with 8 bases matching TRBD2. V lost 6 bases and J lost 3; bases outside the gene matches: 7. This CDR3 comprises 14 residues. CDR1 is MDHEN, CDR2 SYDVKM, per germline. In DNA form, the CDR3 reads TGTGCCAGCAGCGGGGGGGGGTTCCTCTACGAGCAGTACTTC. Amino acids: CASSGGGFLYEQYF. The entire variable domain, with the rest obtained from reference TRBV28 and TRBJ2-7, is as follows: DVKVTQSSRYLVKRTGEKVFLECVQDMDHENMFWYRQDPGLGLRLIYFSYDVKMKEKGDIPEGYSVSREKKERFSLILESASTNQTSMYLCASSGGGFLYEQYFGPGTRLTVT.

This clonotype was observed a few times. This CDR3 is CAISDQRQGNGYTF. CDR3 bases: TGTGCCATCAGTGACCAACGGCAGGGGAATGGCTACACCTTC. The chain employs TRBV10-3 and TRBJ1-2; weak D call: TRBD1 (6 bases). Per germline, CDR1 ENHRY and CDR2 SYGVKD. Deletions cut 3 bases from V and 6 bases from J, with 14 bases between. The CDR3 has 14 residues.

The J gene is TRBJ1-6, the V gene TRBV20-1, with D possibly matching TRBD1 (5 bases). Trimming pared 1 base from V and 9 bases from J, leaving 19 bases between. This CDR3 is 16 amino acids long. Germline CDR1 and CDR2: DFQATT and SNEGSKA (reference sequence). CDR3 protein: CSARGGLQDGGSPLHF. Written as DNA, the CDR3 is TGCAGTGCTAGAGGCGGGCTCCAGGACGGGGGTTCACCCCTCCACTTT.

The chain employs TRBV2 and TRBJ1-1; 7 nucleotides align to TRBD1. Germline CDR1 reads SNHLY; CDR2 reads FYNNEI. V gave up 6 bases and J gave up 5 bases; unmatched junction bases: 12. The CDR3 totals 15 residues. The CDR3 here is CASRRDTGVGTEAFF. DNA of the CDR3: TGTGCCAGCAGAAGAGACACAGGGGTCGGGACTGAAGCTTTCTTT.

This chain connects TRBV7-9 to TRBJ2-4, with 8 bases matching TRBD1. Per the germline V gene, CDR1 is SEHNR and CDR2 is FQNEAQ (reference sequence). The CDR3 is made up of 15 amino acids. V lost 6 bases and J lost 4; bases outside the gene matches: 8. DNA of the CDR3: TGTGCCAGCAGACTTTGGACAGGGCCTAAAAACATTCAGTACTTC. The encoded protein is CASRLWTGPKNIQYF.

With respect to this clonotype: At one end the junction does not follow the germline gene, possibly because of a read error. The chain carries TRBV5-3 and TRBJ2-3; 9 positions match TRBD2. TRBV5-3 is reported as an ORF; its role is uncertain. This CDR3 comprises 15 residues. CDR3 coding DNA: TGTGCCAGCAGCTTTTCTAGCGGGGTCACAGATACGCAGTATTTT. Protein: CASSFSSGVTDTQYF.

The V gene is TRBV3-1, the J gene TRBJ1-5; D is undetermined. This CDR3 has 14 amino acids. The germline V gene encodes CDR1 LGHDT and CDR2 YNNKEL (reference sequence). V shed 1 base and J shed 5 bases, with 9 bases lying between them. CDR3 in amino acids: CASSQGVFHQPQHF. The CDR3 DNA sequence: TGTGCCAGCAGCCAAGGGGTCTTTCATCAGCCCCAGCATTTT.

The chain joins TRBV20-1 to TRBJ1-1; the match to TRBD1 covers 7 bases. CDR3 length equals 11 residues. Germline values: CDR1 DFQATT, CDR2 SNEGSKA (reference sequence). V was pared by 6 bases and J by 9 bases, with 7 bases of the junction left unmatched. The CDR3 nucleotides are TGCAGTGCAATTCAGGGGGTTAAAGCTTTCTTT. Protein product: CSAIQGVKAFF.

The chain links TRBV15 to TRBJ1-4, with D perhaps TRBD1 (6 bases). The CDR3 consists of 15 residues. From germline, CDR1 is LNHNV and CDR2 YYDKDF (reference sequence). Trimming cost V 3 bases and J 5 bases, with 13 bases left between them. CDR3 loop: CATSRTGGLNEKLFF. The CDR3 DNA reads as TGTGCCACCAGCAGGACCGGGGGCCTAAATGAAAAACTGTTTTTT.

This chain connects TRBV12-3 or TRBV12-4 to TRBJ2-3; D unresolved. This CDR3 spans 14 amino acids. V dropped 4 bases and J dropped 2 bases, with 10 bases sitting between them. CDR3 in amino acids: CASSSGTPTDTQYF. The CDR3 DNA follows: TGTGCCAGCAGTTCGGGTACTCCCACAGATACGCAGTATTTT.

This clonotype came up many times. The chain employs TRBV7-6 and TRBJ2-2, with a possible D match to TRBD1 (5 bases). The CDR3 runs to 15 residues. With 0 bases removed from V and 4 bases from J, the gap between germline ends came to 9 bases. Germline V CDR1 and CDR2: SGHVS, FNYEAQ. The CDR3 region is CASSLAGQSTGELFF. Written as DNA, the CDR3 is TGTGCCAGCAGCTTAGCGGGGCAGTCCACCGGGGAGCTGTTTTTT.

This chain joins TRBV28 and TRBJ2-5, with 7 bases identical to TRBD1. CDR1 is MDHEN and CDR2 is SYDVKM in the germline V gene. V lost 2 bases, J lost 3 bases, and 6 bases stayed unmatched. The CDR3 is 15 amino acids. The CDR3: CASSLVGTAEETQYF. DNA for the CDR3: TGTGCCAGCAGTTTAGTCGGGACAGCCGAAGAGACCCAGTACTTC.

In DNA, the CDR3 is TGCACCGCACACTGGAACACTGAAGCTTTCTTT. Protein product: CTAHWNTEAFF. The gene calls are TRBV29-1 and TRBJ1-1; D is undetermined. The CDR3 length is 11 residues. Germline V gives CDR1 SQVTM, CDR2 ANQGSEA.

In the case of this clonotype: It is likely a read error, because the conserved phenylalanine at the end of the CDR3 is missing. The chain has TRBV6-1 and TRBJ1-5; 8 bases align to TRBD1. CDR3 length: 20 amino acids. V trimming: 11 bases; J trimming: 3 bases; junction bases outside the gene matches: 27. Germline V gene lookup returns CDR1 MNHNS and CDR2 SASEGT. In DNA form, the CDR3 reads TGTGCCGTCTTGGGTGTCACAGGGGGTGAGTTCATGTATCTCAATCAGCCCCAGCATTAT. This gives the protein CAVLGVTGGEFMYLNQPQHY.